One and the same sample provided the 27 T cell receptor beta chains below, sequenced in a study of shared clonotypes between healthy human individuals. TCRdb's copy holds only in-frame clones and misses some; the assay was immunoSEQ multiplex PCR. The sample includes around 2.5 million clones, 80% to 95% of them seen just once. The sequenced sample consisted of naive CD4+ T cells from PBMCs. Subset indicated: CD45RA+ positively selected. Source of these receptors: a man between 18 and 29 years old in good health. Some clones in this sample may be carry-over from other donors' samples.

The chain joins TRBV28 to TRBJ2-7, with 9 bases that match TRBD2. Germline assignment: CDR1 MDHEN and CDR2 SYDVKM. There are 14 residues in the CDR3. With 4 bases clipped from V and 3 bases from J, the junction kept 4 bases outside the gene matches. The DNA of the CDR3 is TGTGCCAGCAGTTCCCCACTAGCGGGCTACGAGCAGTACTTC. It codes for CASSSPLAGYEQYF. Full variable domain (missing parts from reference TRBV28 and TRBJ2-7): DVKVTQSSRYLVKRTGEKVFLECVQDMDHENMFWYRQDPGLGLRLIYFSYDVKMKEKGDIPEGYSVSREKKERFSLILESASTNQTSMYLCASSSPLAGYEQYFGPGTRLTVT.

This chain links TRBV11-2 with TRBJ2-5, with D unresolved. The CDR3 covers 14 residues. Trimming shortened V by 0 bases and J by 10 bases, and 15 bases separated the two germline ends. Germline V lookup: CDR1 SGHAT, CDR2 FQNNGV. CDR3 in amino acids: CASSLETNTRYQYF. The CDR3 nucleotides are TGTGCCAGCAGCTTAGAAACAAACACGAGGTACCAGTACTTC.

The chain couples TRBV2 to TRBJ2-7; D perhaps matches TRBD2 (6 bases). The CDR3 contains 14 residues. Deletions cut 7 bases from V and 0 bases from J, with 13 bases between. CDR1 and CDR2 (germline): SNHLY, FYNNEI. CDR3 nucleotide sequence: TGTGCCAGCATACCGGGACTTAGCTCCTACGAGCAGTACTTC. This encodes CASIPGLSSYEQYF. Drawing the rest from reference TRBV2 and TRBJ2-7, the complete variable domain is EPEVTQTPSHQVTQMGQEVILRCVPISNHLYFYWYRQILGQKVEFLVSFYNNEISEKSEIFDDQFSVERPDGSNFTLKIRSTKLEDSAMYFCASIPGLSSYEQYFGPGTRLTVT.

The chain links TRBV4-2 to TRBJ1-1; weak D call: TRBD1 (6 bases). Germline CDR1 and CDR2: LGHNA and YNFKEQ. CDR3 length equals 16 residues. The ends were cut back, 3 bases at V and 1 base at J, with 15 bases in the middle. CDR3 in amino acids: CASSQDLIRGNTEAFF. CDR3 DNA: TGTGCCAGCAGCCAGGACCTAATCAGGGGGAACACTGAAGCTTTCTTT.

V and J are TRBV5-1 and TRBJ2-1, with TRBD2 identical over 11 bases. Germline V gives CDR1 SGHRS, CDR2 YFSETQ. V lost 0 bases and J lost 5; bases outside the gene matches: 1. This CDR3 has 15 amino acids. The CDR3 DNA follows: TGCGCCAGCAGCTTGGCTAGCGGGGGGCACAATGAGCAGTTCTTC. This translates into CASSLASGGHNEQFF.

V and J are TRBV18 and TRBJ1-3, with D perhaps matching TRBD1 (5 bases). Germline V gene sequence: CDR1 KGHSH, CDR2 LQKENI. V was clipped by 4 bases and J by 4 bases, with 11 bases between them. This CDR3 spans 14 amino acids. The CDR3 region has the DNA TGTGCCAGCTCACGCGGGACTGTGGGAAACACCATATATTTT. Translating it yields CASSRGTVGNTIYF.

This chain connects TRBV19 to TRBJ1-1; D is possibly TRBD1 (5 bases). The CDR3 consists of 16 residues. Germline assignment: CDR1 LNHDA and CDR2 SQIVND (reference sequence). Trimming took 7 bases from V and 0 from J, leaving 18 bases between them. In DNA, the CDR3 is TGTGCCAGTAACAACCTCGGGGGTAACATGAACACTGAAGCTTTCTTT. Protein: CASNNLGGNMNTEAFF.

The J gene is TRBJ1-5, the V gene TRBV28, with TRBD1 matching 8 bases. The junction had 13 bases not matched to a gene; V was cut back by 6 bases and J by 6 bases. There are 16 residues in the CDR3. Germline values: CDR1 MDHEN, CDR2 SYDVKM. Here the CDR3 reads CASRQFRDRSSQPQHF. The CDR3 nucleotides read TGTGCCAGCAGACAATTCCGGGACAGGTCCAGTCAGCCCCAGCATTTT.

For the CDR3, the DNA is TGCGCCAGCAGCCAAGATGCAGGGGGCTCCTACGAGCAGTACTTC. This sequence encodes CASSQDAGGSYEQYF. The J gene is TRBJ2-7, the V gene TRBV4-3; 7 bases agree with TRBD1. This CDR3 region has 15 residues. With 0 bases clipped from V and 0 bases from J, the junction kept 2 bases outside the gene matches. Germline V gives CDR1 LGHNA, CDR2 YSLEER.

This clone has a single count. This chain joins TRBV18 and TRBJ2-7; no clear D. This CDR3 has 13 residues. Germline-derived CDR1 and CDR2 are KGHSH and LQKENI. Between the trimmed V and J ends, which lost 6 bases and 0 bases, there was a span of 9 bases. The CDR3 region is CASSGGFSYEQYF. Written as DNA, the CDR3 is TGTGCCAGCTCGGGTGGGTTCTCCTACGAGCAGTACTTC. Full variable domain (missing parts from reference TRBV18 and TRBJ2-7): NAGVMQNPRHLVRRRGQEARLRCSPMKGHSHVYWYRQLPEEGLKFMVYLQKENIIDESGMPKERFSAEFPKEGPSILRIQQVVRGDSAAYFCASSGGFSYEQYFGPGTRLTVT.

The chain uses TRBV5-4 and TRBJ2-7, with 9 bases fitting TRBD2. The length of the CDR3 is 16 residues. The junction had 7 bases not matched to a gene; V was cut back by 0 bases and J by 3 bases. The germline V gene has CDR1 SGHNT and CDR2 YYREEE (reference sequence). The CDR3 sequence: CASSLGGGAPLYEQYF. The CDR3 nucleotides read TGTGCCAGCAGCTTGGGCGGGGGGGCCCCTCTCTACGAGCAGTACTTC. Variable domain in full (rest from reference TRBV5-4 and TRBJ2-7): ETGVTQSPTHLIKTRGQQVTLRCSSQSGHNTVSWYQQALGQGPQFIFQYYREEENGRGNFPPRFSGLQFPNYSSELNVNALELDDSALYLCASSLGGGAPLYEQYFGPGTRLTVT.

The V and J genes are TRBV30 and TRBJ2-1; 11 bases match TRBD2. The CDR3 runs 14 residues. The trim removed 2 bases at V and 6 bases at J, leaving 3 bases unmatched. The germline CDR1 and CDR2 sequences are GTSNPN and SVGIG (reference sequence). The CDR3 protein is CAWSLGLAVNEQFF. CDR3 coding DNA: TGTGCCTGGAGTCTGGGACTAGCGGTCAATGAGCAGTTCTTC.

V usage is TRBV13 and J usage is TRBJ2-1; 12 positions agree with TRBD2. Germline loops: CDR1 PRHDT, CDR2 FYEKMQ (reference sequence). The CDR3 totals 16 residues. V lost 5 bases, J lost 6 bases, and 8 bases stayed unmatched. CDR3 coding DNA: TGTGCCAGCAGCCTCAGACTAGCGGGAGACCTCAATGAGCAGTTCTTC. Translated: CASSLRLAGDLNEQFF.

This clone has more than one count but fewer than ten. The identical CDR3 is also encoded by other nucleotide sequences in the sample. The CDR3 is CASSFGQGTEAFF. CDR3 nucleotide sequence: TGTGCCAGCAGCTTTGGCCAGGGGACTGAAGCTTTCTTT. The chain recombines TRBV7-3 with TRBJ1-1; D is perhaps TRBD1 (6 bases). Germline lookup yields CDR1 SGHTA and CDR2 FQGTGA. This CDR3 has 13 residues. The V end lost 3 bases, the J end lost 5 bases, and 10 bases lay between the germline ends.

The chain uses TRBV5-1 and TRBJ2-5; D unclear. Germline CDR1 and CDR2: SGHRS and YFSETQ. The CDR3 loop spans 13 amino acids. Trimming took off 6 bases at V and 3 bases at J, with 12 bases between the two ends. The CDR3 region has the DNA TGCGCCAGCAAGATGTGGGCAGAAGAGACCCAGTACTTC. It codes for CASKMWAEETQYF.

The chain links TRBV6-6 to TRBJ2-7; maybe TRBD2 (5 bases). This CDR3 has 15 residues. Trimming took off 6 bases at V and 7 bases at J, with 22 bases between the two ends. CDR1 is MNHNY, CDR2 SVGAGI, per germline (reference sequence). This CDR3 reads CASRTGITPGGEQYF. The CDR3 coding sequence is TGTGCCAGCAGAACCGGGATCACCCCCGGTGGGGAGCAGTACTTC.

The chain joins TRBV9 to TRBJ1-3; D ambiguous. CDR1 SGDLS and CDR2 YYNGEE come from the germline V gene. The CDR3 sequence is 16 residues long. Trimming took off 0 bases at V and 0 bases at J, with 10 bases between the two ends. The CDR3 bases are TGTGCCAGCAGCGTAGGTCAACTTCACTCTGGAAACACCATATATTTT. Translated: CASSVGQLHSGNTIYF.

As regards this clone: The sample has other DNA sequences that encode this CDR3 too. The rearrangement joins TRBV5-1 to TRBJ1-2; 7 nucleotides match TRBD1. Germline lookup yields CDR1 SGHRS and CDR2 YFSETQ. This CDR3 is 14 amino acids long. Trimming removed 0 bases from V and 4 bases from J; junction bases left unmatched: 3. The CDR3 coding sequence is TGCGCCAGCAGCTTGGGACAGGGAGGCTATGGCTACACCTTC. Residues: CASSLGQGGYGYTF.

The chain combines TRBV11-2 with TRBJ1-1; D gene ambiguous. CDR3 length: 14 amino acids. Between the trimmed V and J ends, which lost 1 base and 8 bases, there was a span of 14 bases. Germline-derived CDR1 and CDR2 are SGHAT and FQNNGV. In DNA, the CDR3 is TGTGCCAGCAGCTTAGTGGCCACCGGGAGCGAAGCTTTCTTT. Its protein is CASSLVATGSEAFF.

V usage is TRBV7-3 and J usage is TRBJ1-1, with D possibly matching TRBD1 (6 bases). Germline loops: CDR1 SGHTA, CDR2 FQGTGA. CDR3 length equals 16 residues. Trimming stripped 5 bases from V and 0 bases from J, with 16 bases between. CDR3 in amino acids: CASSPDRITMNTEAFF. The DNA of the CDR3 is TGTGCCAGCAGCCCTGACAGGATTACTATGAACACTGAAGCTTTCTTT.

The V call is TRBV5-1, the J call TRBJ2-2; unclear D gene. With 0 bases removed from V and 4 bases from J, the gap between germline ends came to 7 bases. Germline-derived CDR1 and CDR2 are SGHRS and YFSETQ. The CDR3 spans 14 residues. CDR3 protein: CASSLDPSTGELFF. Written as DNA, the CDR3 is TGCGCCAGCAGCTTGGACCCTTCCACCGGGGAGCTGTTTTTT.

This sequence joins TRBV6-5 and TRBJ1-2, with D unclear. Germline values: CDR1 MNHEY, CDR2 SVGAGI. The V gene lost 2 bases and the J gene lost 5 bases, with 15 bases spanning the gap. The CDR3 is 15 amino acids. As DNA, the CDR3 is TGTGCCAGCAGTTACGCCCCTCAGGATTCTTATGGCTACACCTTC. Translation gives CASSYAPQDSYGYTF.

The chain couples TRBV5-1 to TRBJ2-1; tentatively, D is TRBD1 (7 bases). The length of the CDR3 is 15 residues. CDR1 and CDR2 (germline): SGHRS, YFSETQ. V was cut by 6 bases and J by 4 bases, with 17 bases left in between. The CDR3 region is CASNPRDRNYNEQFF. CDR3 DNA sequence: TGCGCCAGCAACCCGCGGGACAGAAATTACAATGAGCAGTTCTTC.

DNA for the CDR3: TGCGCCAGCGGTAGCGGGAGTTCCAATGAGCAGTTCTTC. Its translation is CASGSGSSNEQFF. The chain has TRBV5-1 and TRBJ2-1, with 9 bases matching TRBD2. V dropped 7 bases and J dropped 6; count of bases not matched to a gene: 5. The germline gives CDR1 SGHRS, CDR2 YFSETQ. The CDR3 runs to 13 residues.

This chain connects TRBV9 to TRBJ2-6; D unresolved. The CDR3 spans 14 residues. The V end was cut by 4 bases, the J end by 0 bases, with 5 bases between. The germline gives CDR1 SGDLS, CDR2 YYNGEE. The CDR3 coding sequence is TGTGCCAGCAGCCCGGGCTCTGGGGCCAACGTCCTGACTTTC. Translated: CASSPGSGANVLTF. Looking up the rest from reference TRBV9 and TRBJ2-6 gives the full variable domain: DSGVTQTPKHLITATGQRVTLRCSPRSGDLSVYWYQQSLDQGLQFLIQYYNGEERAKGNILERFSAQQFPDLHSELNLSSLELGDSALYFCASSPGSGANVLTFGAGSRLTVL.

The rearrangement joins TRBV7-2 to TRBJ2-1; 9 bases are shared with TRBD2. CDR1 and CDR2 from the germline V gene are SGHTA and FQGNSA. V shed 4 bases, J shed 4 bases, and the junction held 8 bases outside the gene matches. The CDR3 totals 16 residues. DNA for the CDR3: TGTGCCAGCAGCTCTTCGCCTAGCGGGGAATACAATGAGCAGTTCTTC. As protein: CASSSSPSGEYNEQFF.

The rearrangement links TRBV7-9 to TRBJ2-1; TRBD1 or TRBD2 may be the D gene (5 bases each). V lost 5 bases and J 0 bases, leaving 14 bases between the germline ends. The CDR3 runs to 16 residues. The germline CDR1 and CDR2 sequences are SEHNR and FQNEAQ (reference sequence). CDR3 residues: CASSAYGTDSYNEQFF. The CDR3 bases are TGTGCCAGCAGCGCCTACGGGACGGACTCCTACAATGAGCAGTTCTTC.